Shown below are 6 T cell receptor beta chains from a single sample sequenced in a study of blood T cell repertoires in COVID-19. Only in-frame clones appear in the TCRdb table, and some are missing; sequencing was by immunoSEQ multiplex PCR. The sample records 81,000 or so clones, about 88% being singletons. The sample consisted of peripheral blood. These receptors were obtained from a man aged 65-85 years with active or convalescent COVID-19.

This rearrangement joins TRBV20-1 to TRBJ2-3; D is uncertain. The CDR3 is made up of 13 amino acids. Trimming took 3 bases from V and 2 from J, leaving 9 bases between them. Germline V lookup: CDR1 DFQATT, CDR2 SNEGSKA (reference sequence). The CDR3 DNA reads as TGCAGTGCTAGTGACGACTTCACAGATACGCAGTATTTT. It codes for CSASDDFTDTQYF.

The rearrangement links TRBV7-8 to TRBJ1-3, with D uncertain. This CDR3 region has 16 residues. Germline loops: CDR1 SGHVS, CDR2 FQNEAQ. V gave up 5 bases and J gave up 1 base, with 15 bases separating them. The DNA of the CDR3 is TGTGCCAGCAGCCCACAGCTCCCCGGATCTGGAAACACCATATATTTT. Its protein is CASSPQLPGSGNTIYF.

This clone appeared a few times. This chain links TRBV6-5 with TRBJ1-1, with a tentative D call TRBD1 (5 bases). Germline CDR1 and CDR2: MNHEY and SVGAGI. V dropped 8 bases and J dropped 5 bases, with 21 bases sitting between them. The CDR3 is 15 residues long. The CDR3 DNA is TGTGCCAGCGACCCCTACGGAGGGGCGAGTACTGAAGCTTTCTTT. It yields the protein CASDPYGGASTEAFF.

The CDR3 region is CASSLIKETVSPLHF. The CDR3 DNA sequence: TGTGCCAGCAGCTTGATAAAGGAGACGGTTTCACCCCTCCACTTT. V usage is TRBV5-4 and J usage is TRBJ1-6; D not resolved. Germline V gives CDR1 SGHNT, CDR2 YYREEE (reference sequence). The V and J ends lost 1 base and 9 bases respectively, with 14 bases between them. This CDR3 comprises 15 residues.

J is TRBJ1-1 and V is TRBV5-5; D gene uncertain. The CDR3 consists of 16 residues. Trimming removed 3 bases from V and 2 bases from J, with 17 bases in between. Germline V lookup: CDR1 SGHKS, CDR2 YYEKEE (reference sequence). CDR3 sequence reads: CASSSPAGRSNTEAFF. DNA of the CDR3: TGTGCCAGCAGCTCTCCGGCCGGGAGGTCAAACACTGAAGCTTTCTTT.

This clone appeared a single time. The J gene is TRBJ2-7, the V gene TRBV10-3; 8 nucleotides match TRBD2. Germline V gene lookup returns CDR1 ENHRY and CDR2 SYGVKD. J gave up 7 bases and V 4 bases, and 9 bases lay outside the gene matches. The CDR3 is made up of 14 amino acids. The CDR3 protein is CAISGTAGVYEQYF. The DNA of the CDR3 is TGTGCCATCAGTGGTACAGCGGGGGTGTATGAGCAGTACTTC.